The sequence of this TCR beta chain was determined in a study of CD8 T cells in ankylosing spondylitis. On this clonotype: The antigen is unknown.

Each TCR beta library was made by quantitative 5'-RACE that incorporated molecular barcodes. From the 5' RACE reads, TCRdb called clonotypes with MiXCR, one entry per CDR3 protein. Of around 440,000 distinct CDR3 sequences listed, roughly 18% are singletons. Germline V lookup: CDR1 DFQATT, CDR2 SNEGSKA (reference sequence). V was trimmed by 4 bases and J by 7 bases, leaving 17 bases between them. This CDR3 is built from 14 residues. Study-level points and caveats: What seemed typical of ankylosing spondylitis blood was a TCR beta motif built from several highly homologous variants.

This chain joins TRBV20-1 and TRBJ1-5; D may be TRBD1 (5 bases). The sequencing input was blood, either unsorted or a sorted T cell fraction (not recorded which). The clonotype comes from a male donor with ankylosing spondylitis. The CDR3 DNA reads TGCAGTGCTACCGGAGGGGCCATAGCACAGCCCCAGCATTTT. As protein: CSATGGAIAQPQHF.